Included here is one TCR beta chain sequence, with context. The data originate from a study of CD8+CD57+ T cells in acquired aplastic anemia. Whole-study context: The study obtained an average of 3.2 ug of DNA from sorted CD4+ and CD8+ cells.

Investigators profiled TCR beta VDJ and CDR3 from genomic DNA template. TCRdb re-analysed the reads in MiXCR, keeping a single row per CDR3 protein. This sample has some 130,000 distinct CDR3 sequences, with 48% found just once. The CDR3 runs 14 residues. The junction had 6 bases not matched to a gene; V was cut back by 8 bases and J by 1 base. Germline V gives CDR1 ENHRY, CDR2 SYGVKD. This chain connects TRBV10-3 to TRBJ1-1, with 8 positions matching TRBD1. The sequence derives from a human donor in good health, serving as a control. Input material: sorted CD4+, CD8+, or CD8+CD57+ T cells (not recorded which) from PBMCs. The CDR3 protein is CAIGTGAGNTEAFF. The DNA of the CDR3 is TGTGCCATCGGGACAGGCGCAGGGAACACTGAAGCTTTCTTT.